The 27 T cell receptor beta chains below were found in one sample sequenced in a study of shared clonotypes between healthy human individuals. Libraries were prepared by immunoSEQ multiplex PCR; TCRdb keeps only in-frame clonotypes and omits some of them. The sample lists around 650,000 clones, around 96% occurring once. In the naive CD8 group, cells lacked CD45RO and were positively selected for CCR7, so terminally differentiated effector memory CD45RA+ cells were left out. The sample was naive CD8+ T cells sorted from blood. These TCRs come from a woman aged 25-40 years in good health.

This chain links TRBV27 with TRBJ1-2; no reliable D call. The ends were cut back, 5 bases at V and 6 bases at J, with 13 bases in the middle. Germline V lookup: CDR1 MNHEY, CDR2 SMNVEV (reference sequence). The CDR3 consists of 13 residues. The CDR3 spells CASSRYQTDGYTF. The CDR3, as DNA: TGTGCCAGCAGTCGTTATCAAACAGATGGCTACACCTTC.

J is TRBJ2-1 and V is TRBV27; the D gene is possibly TRBD2 (6 bases). V was cut by 1 base and J by 2 bases, with 9 bases left in between. Germline lookup yields CDR1 MNHEY and CDR2 SMNVEV (reference sequence). The CDR3 spans 15 residues. The CDR3 DNA reads TGTGCCAGCAGTTTATTTGCGGGGCCCTACAATGAGCAGTTCTTC. This gives the protein CASSLFAGPYNEQFF.

This chain links TRBV5-6 with TRBJ1-1; no firm D call. The length of the CDR3 is 14 residues. Germline V gives CDR1 SGHDT, CDR2 YYEEEE. The ends were cut back, 4 bases at V and 6 bases at J, with 16 bases in the middle. CDR3 in DNA: TGTGCCAGCAGCGACGGCCCCGCAATGCCTGAAGCTTTCTTT. It codes for CASSDGPAMPEAFF.

Regarding this clone: Other DNA sequences in this sample translate to the same CDR3. The CDR3 bases are TGTGCCAGCAGTTTAGCAAACACCGGGGAGCTGTTTTTT. Translating gives CASSLANTGELFF. The V and J genes are TRBV28 and TRBJ2-2; D is ambiguous. Germline V gives CDR1 MDHEN, CDR2 SYDVKM. This CDR3 spans 13 amino acids. V was trimmed by 2 bases and J by 2 bases, leaving 3 bases between them.

The chain has TRBV2 and TRBJ2-7, with D possibly matching TRBD2 (6 bases). CDR3 length equals 14 residues. From germline, CDR1 is SNHLY and CDR2 FYNNEI. Trimming shortened V by 7 bases and J by 5 bases, and 18 bases separated the two germline ends. The CDR3 sequence: CASTRRETPHEQYF. In DNA, the CDR3 is TGTGCCAGCACCAGACGGGAGACCCCCCACGAGCAGTACTTC.

This clone was seen only once. The rearrangement joins TRBV27 to TRBJ2-7, with D possibly called TRBD1 or TRBD2 (5 bases each). CDR3 length: 13 amino acids. Germline V gene lookup returns CDR1 MNHEY and CDR2 SMNVEV (reference sequence). The V end lost 6 bases, the J end lost 3 bases, and 12 bases lay between the germline ends. CDR3 coding DNA: TGTGCCAGCAGCCACGGGGCTTACTACGAGCAGTACTTC. This translates into CASSHGAYYEQYF.

The rearrangement joins TRBV11-2 to TRBJ2-6; 11 bases are a match to TRBD2. V dropped 5 bases and J dropped 0; count of bases not matched to a gene: 9. The CDR3 consists of 19 residues. Germline V CDR1 and CDR2: SGHAT, FQNNGV. The CDR3 sequence: CASSLWGTSGYSGANVLTF. The CDR3, as DNA: TGTGCCAGCAGCCTATGGGGGACTAGCGGTTACTCTGGGGCCAACGTCCTGACTTTC.

V gene TRBV7-2 combines with J gene TRBJ2-5; 12 bases match TRBD2. CDR3 length: 17 residues. Germline values: CDR1 SGHTA, CDR2 FQGNSA. The ends lost 0 bases at V and 1 base at J; junction bases unmatched: 3. CDR3 nucleotides: TGTGCCAGCAGCTTAGCCCGACTAGCGGGAGTCCAAGAGACCCAGTACTTC. Amino acid sequence: CASSLARLAGVQETQYF.

The genes are TRBV7-6 and TRBJ1-2; D unclear. The CDR3 extends over 15 amino acids. V was cut by 1 base and J by 3 bases, with 12 bases left in between. Per germline, CDR1 SGHVS and CDR2 FNYEAQ. CDR3 sequence reads: CASSLGAGDHYGYTF. The CDR3 bases are TGTGCCAGCAGCTTAGGGGCAGGCGACCACTATGGCTACACCTTC. Supplemented by reference TRBV7-6 and TRBJ1-2, the full variable domain reads GAGVSQSPRYKVTKRGQDVALRCDPISGHVSLYWYRQALGQGPEFLTYFNYEAQQDKSGLPNDRFSAERPEGSISTLTIQRTEQRDSAMYRCASSLGAGDHYGYTFGSGTRLTVV.

The chain employs TRBV4-3 and TRBJ1-5; D might be TRBD1 (6 bases). V was clipped by 4 bases and J by 7 bases, with 14 bases between them. Germline lookup yields CDR1 LGHNA and CDR2 YSLEER. This CDR3 is built from 14 residues. CDR3 sequence (DNA): TGCGCCAGCAGCCGGGGACACGTCCAACAGCCCCAGCATTTT. It yields the protein CASSRGHVQQPQHF.

The chain joins TRBV29-1 to TRBJ2-5; 9 nucleotides line up with TRBD1. The J call is in doubt because the DNA end fits TRBJ2-7 better. Looked up from germline, CDR1 is SQVTM and CDR2 is ANQGSEA. The CDR3 loop spans 15 amino acids. Here the CDR3 DNA reads TGCAGCGGGTTGGCTTTTACAGGGGGCGCGTACGAGCAGTACTTC. Amino acid sequence: CSGLAFTGGAYEQYF.

The rearrangement links TRBV30 to TRBJ2-6; no reliable D call. Trimming took 0 bases from V and 0 from J, leaving 6 bases between them. The CDR3 spans 15 residues. Germline CDR1 GTSNPN, CDR2 SVGIG (reference sequence). CDR3 loop: CAWSVTGSGANVLTF. Here the CDR3 DNA reads TGTGCCTGGAGTGTCACCGGCTCTGGGGCCAACGTCCTGACTTTC.

This clone was observed a single time. The chain combines TRBV7-9 with TRBJ1-3; the D is unclear. From germline, CDR1 is SEHNR and CDR2 FQNEAQ (reference sequence). CDR3 length equals 15 residues. Trimming removed 1 base from V and 2 bases from J, with 9 bases in between. CDR3 sequence reads: CASSLVGLAGNTIYF. The CDR3 DNA reads as TGTGCCAGCAGCTTAGTTGGGTTAGCTGGAAACACCATATATTTT. Together with reference TRBV7-9 and TRBJ1-3, the CDR3 gives the full variable domain: DTGVSQNPRHKITKRGQNVTFRCDPISEHNRLYWYRQTLGQGPEFLTYFQNEAQLEKSRLLSDRFSAERPKGSFSTLEIQRTEQGDSAMYLCASSLVGLAGNTIYFGEGSWLTVV.

This chain connects TRBV9 to TRBJ1-4; D might be TRBD1 (6 bases). Germline CDR1 SGDLS, CDR2 YYNGEE. The CDR3 spans 14 residues. Trimming shortened V by 7 bases and J by 3 bases, and 13 bases separated the two germline ends. The CDR3 region is CASLKGGSNEKLFF. In DNA, the CDR3 is TGTGCCAGCTTAAAGGGGGGATCTAATGAAAAACTGTTTTTT.

J is TRBJ2-7 and V is TRBV29-1, with no clear D. Germline V lookup: CDR1 SQVTM, CDR2 ANQGSEA. The V and J ends lost 4 bases and 0 bases respectively, with 4 bases between them. This CDR3 is built from 11 residues. The chain's CDR3 is CSVVGSYEQYF. Written as DNA, the CDR3 is TGCAGCGTTGTGGGCTCCTACGAGCAGTACTTC.

The gene calls are TRBV5-1 and TRBJ1-1; unclear D gene. The CDR3 is 12 amino acids. The V end lost 4 bases, the J end lost 8 bases, and 12 bases lay between the germline ends. Looked up from germline, CDR1 is SGHRS and CDR2 is YFSETQ. As DNA, the CDR3 is TGCGCCAGCAGCGGGCTGGAGAGGGAAGCTTTCTTT. Its protein product is CASSGLEREAFF.

The chain links TRBV19 to TRBJ2-1; 9 nucleotides match TRBD2. The germline V gene has CDR1 LNHDA and CDR2 SQIVND (reference sequence). This CDR3 is 14 amino acids long. V lost 5 bases, J lost 5 bases, and 4 bases stayed unmatched. CDR3: CASSWGLAHNEQFF. The CDR3 nucleotides are TGTGCCAGTAGTTGGGGACTAGCCCACAATGAGCAGTTCTTC.

This sequence joins TRBV28 and TRBJ2-7; 9 nucleotides line up with TRBD1. J gave up 4 bases and V 6 bases, and 7 bases lay outside the gene matches. The CDR3 runs to 14 residues. From germline, CDR1 is MDHEN and CDR2 SYDVKM. The CDR3 spells CASRPPGTGYEQYF. The CDR3 nucleotides are TGTGCCAGCAGACCTCCCGGGACAGGGTACGAGCAGTACTTC.

This chain uses TRBV15 with TRBJ2-2; D gene unclear. V dropped 1 base and J dropped 1 base, with 7 bases sitting between them. The CDR3 totals 15 residues. Looked up from germline, CDR1 is LNHNV and CDR2 is YYDKDF (reference sequence). The CDR3 sequence: CATSRVGENTGELFF. As DNA, the CDR3 is TGTGCCACCAGCAGAGTTGGGGAGAACACCGGGGAGCTGTTTTTT.

This clone has only a few counts. V gene TRBV29-1 combines with J gene TRBJ2-1; 10 bases match TRBD2. V was pared by 5 bases and J by 2 bases, with 27 bases of the junction left unmatched. Per germline, CDR1 SQVTM and CDR2 ANQGSEA. The CDR3 has 22 residues. CDR3 nucleotides: TGCAGCGTTCGCGGGACACGTGAAAGAGCGGGAGGGCCTATAGTAGCCTACAATGAGCAGTTCTTC. Protein product: CSVRGTRERAGGPIVAYNEQFF.

This clone appeared a single time. This chain links TRBV9 with TRBJ2-3, with 7 bases aligning to TRBD2. V lost 4 bases, J lost 7 bases, and 12 bases stayed unmatched. Germline CDR1 and CDR2: SGDLS and YYNGEE. This CDR3 has 15 amino acids. For the CDR3, the DNA is TGTGCCAGCAGCCTAGCAGAGCGGGAAGGGAATACGCAGTATTTT. It yields the protein CASSLAEREGNTQYF.

Note on this clone: The same CDR3 is also encoded by other DNA sequences in this sample. The DNA for the CDR3 is TGTGCCAGCAGCGCTGGGGAGACCCAGTACTTC. It is translated as CASSAGETQYF. The chain employs TRBV9 and TRBJ2-5; D gene uncertain. The germline V and J ends were trimmed by 3 bases and 5 bases, with 5 bases remaining between them. Germline V gene data show CDR1 as SGDLS and CDR2 as YYNGEE. This CDR3 has 11 residues.

The table lists this clone with a count of one. The chain combines TRBV10-2 with TRBJ2-1; the match to TRBD2 covers 8 bases. This CDR3 has 14 residues. The V segment lost 4 bases and the J segment 5 bases; nucleotides outside the gene matches: 4. CDR1 is WSHSY and CDR2 is SAAADI in the germline V gene. The CDR3 loop is CASSVASGHNEQFF. CDR3 bases: TGCGCCAGCAGTGTGGCTAGCGGGCACAATGAGCAGTTCTTC.

This chain's CDR3 is CASSIPSGTGELFF. For the CDR3, the DNA is TGTGCCAGTAGTATACCTAGCGGAACCGGGGAGCTGTTTTTT. The rearrangement links TRBV19 to TRBJ2-2, with 7 positions matching TRBD2. This CDR3 comprises 14 residues. V lost 2 bases and J lost 5; bases outside the gene matches: 2. The germline CDR1 and CDR2 sequences are LNHDA and SQIVND (reference sequence).

This chain links TRBV7-3 with TRBJ2-5; 8 bases line up with TRBD1. V trimming: 1 base; J trimming: 5 bases; junction bases outside the gene matches: 6. The CDR3 loop spans 15 amino acids. Germline lookup yields CDR1 SGHTA and CDR2 FQGTGA. CDR3 region: CASSLIGAGGETQYF. CDR3 coding DNA: TGTGCCAGCAGCTTAATTGGGGCAGGGGGCGAGACCCAGTACTTC.

This chain's CDR3 is CASSWGREQYF. As DNA, the CDR3 is TGTGCCAGCAGCTGGGGGAGGGAGCAGTACTTC. The chain couples TRBV27 to TRBJ2-7; a possible D gene is TRBD2 (6 bases). The CDR3 has 11 residues. V was cut by 6 bases and J by 7 bases, with 10 bases left in between. Germline V gives CDR1 MNHEY, CDR2 SMNVEV (reference sequence).

V is TRBV5-5 and J is TRBJ1-5; TRBD1 is a possible D gene (6 bases). CDR3 length: 14 amino acids. CDR1 and CDR2 (germline): SGHKS, YYEKEE (reference sequence). Trimming removed 4 bases from V and 4 bases from J, with 12 bases in between. CDR3 nucleotide sequence: TGTGCCAGCAGCCTCGGACAGTCAAATCAGCCCCAGCATTTT. Translation gives CASSLGQSNQPQHF.